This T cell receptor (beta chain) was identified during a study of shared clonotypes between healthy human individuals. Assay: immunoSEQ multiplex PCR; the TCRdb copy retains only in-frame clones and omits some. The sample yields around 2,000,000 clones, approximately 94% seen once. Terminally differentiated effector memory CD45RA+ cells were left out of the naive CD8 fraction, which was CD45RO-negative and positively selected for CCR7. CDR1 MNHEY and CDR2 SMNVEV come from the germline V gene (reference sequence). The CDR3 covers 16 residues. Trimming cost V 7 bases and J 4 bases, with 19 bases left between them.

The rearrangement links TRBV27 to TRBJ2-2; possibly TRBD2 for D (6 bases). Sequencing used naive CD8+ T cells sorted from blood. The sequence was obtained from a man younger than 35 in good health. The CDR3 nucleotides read TGTGCCAGCACCCTTGGCGGGCTAGCGCTCACCGGGGAGCTGTTTTTT. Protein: CASTLGGLALTGELFF.